This TCR beta chain was retrieved from a study of siplizumab effects on memory and regulatory T cells. The study's findings and limits: Whether the proliferating Tregs (from siplizumab cultures) were suppressive was not confirmed. Both greater diversity than memory cells and a major contribution to the alloresponse seemed to characterize naive T cells.

Turning to this clone: What it binds is unknown.

Generated by immunoSEQ multiplex PCR, the TCRdb table keeps only in-frame clones and is missing some. The data contain 110,000 or so clones, 90% to 95% of them seen just once; the ten biggest clones take up about 0.32%. The sequencing input was CD4+ T cells sorted from blood. This clonotype was obtained from a human donor in good health.

CDR3 in amino acids: CASSPGTGVFSPLHF. Here the CDR3 DNA reads TGCGCCAGCAGCCCCGGGACAGGGGTTTTTTCACCCCTCCACTTT. This sequence joins TRBV5-1 and TRBJ1-6, with 10 bases lining up with TRBD1. The CDR3 has 15 residues. V was clipped by 4 bases and J by 9 bases; unmatched bases: 7. Germline-derived CDR1 and CDR2 are SGHRS and YFSETQ.